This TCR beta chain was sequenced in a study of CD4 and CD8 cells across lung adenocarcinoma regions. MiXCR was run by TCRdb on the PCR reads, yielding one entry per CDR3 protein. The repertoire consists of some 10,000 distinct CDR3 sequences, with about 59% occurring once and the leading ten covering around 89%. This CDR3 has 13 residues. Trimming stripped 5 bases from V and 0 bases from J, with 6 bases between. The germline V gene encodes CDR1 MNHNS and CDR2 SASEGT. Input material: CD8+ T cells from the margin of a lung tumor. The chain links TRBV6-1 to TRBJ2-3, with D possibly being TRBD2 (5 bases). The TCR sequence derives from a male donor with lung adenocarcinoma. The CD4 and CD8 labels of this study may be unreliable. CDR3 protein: CASSRESTDTQYF. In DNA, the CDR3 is TGTGCCAGCAGTCGGGAAAGCACAGATACGCAGTATTTT.